This TCR beta chain was identified in a study of control samples from healthy donors and cancer patients. Here immunoSEQ multiplex PCR was the method, and the copy in TCRdb shows in-frame clones only, minus some. The data show 100,000 to 150,000 clones, 85% to 95% seen once. V was trimmed by 7 bases and J by 7 bases, leaving 21 bases between them. Germline loops: CDR1 SGDLS, CDR2 YYNGEE. The CDR3 has 15 amino acids. The TCR sequence derives from a man aged 80 or over with head and neck cancer. Sequencing was carried out using PBMCs. J is TRBJ2-1 and V is TRBV9; D tentatively fits TRBD1 or TRBD2 (6 bases each). CDR3 nucleotide sequence: TGTGCCAGCGGAGGGAAAAGGGGGAGAGTGAATGAGCAGTTCTTC. Its translation is CASGGKRGRVNEQFF.